This TCR beta chain comes out of a study of cytomegalovirus exposure and HLA in healthy donors. Samples came from healthy bone marrow donors. Study-level findings and limits: Apparent HLA restriction characterized most CMV-associated TCR beta chains in a later analysis. Presence/absence analyses assumed roughly uniform sequencing depth across donors, which may not hold.

As concerns this clone: The antigen is not known.

The PCR had 60 Vbeta and 13 Jbeta primers. Repertoires were generated with immunoSEQ multiplex PCR, while TCRdb's copy carries only in-frame clones and drops some. The top ten clones hold roughly 5.4% of a sample with about 99,000 clones, approximately 80% of them seen once. Sequences were obtained from PBMCs. The sequence was collected from a woman aged 18-30 years in good health and CMV-seropositive.

The CDR3 region has the DNA TGTGCCAGCAGCTTGGGGCGGGACGCCTACAATGAGCAGTTCTTC. This codes for CASSLGRDAYNEQFF. The chain recombines TRBV5-6 with TRBJ2-1; D perhaps matches TRBD2 (6 bases). CDR3 length: 15 amino acids. Germline CDR1 SGHDT, CDR2 YYEEEE. Trimming took 0 bases from V and 2 from J, leaving 9 bases between them.